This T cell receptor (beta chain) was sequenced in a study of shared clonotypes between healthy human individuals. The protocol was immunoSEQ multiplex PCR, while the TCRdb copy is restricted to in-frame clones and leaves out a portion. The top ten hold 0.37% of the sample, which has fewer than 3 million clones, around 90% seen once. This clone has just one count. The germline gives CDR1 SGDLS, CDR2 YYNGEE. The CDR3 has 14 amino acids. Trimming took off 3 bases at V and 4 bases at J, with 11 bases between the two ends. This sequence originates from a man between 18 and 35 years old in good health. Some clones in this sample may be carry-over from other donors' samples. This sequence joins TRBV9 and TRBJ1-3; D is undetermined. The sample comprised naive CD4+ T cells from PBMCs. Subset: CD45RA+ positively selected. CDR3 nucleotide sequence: TGTGCCAGCAGCGCAGAAAATGCGGGAAACACCATATATTTT. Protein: CASSAENAGNTIYF.